The 16 T cell receptor delta chains below come from one sample, sequenced in a study of Vδ1+ human thymocytes. Broader study findings: In the thymus, TRG and TRD repertoires looked highly polyclonal with Gaussian CDR3 lengths.

Sequences come from RNA converted to cDNA by reverse transcription. The CDR3 regions were amplified by multiplex PCR from V-gene primers to a constant-region primer. TCRdb re-called the multiplex PCR reads through CATT. The repertoire holds about 55,000 delta-chain clones, with approximately 15% as singletons. Their cognate antigens are unknown. Sequencing used Vdelta1+ gamma-delta thymocytes from the thymus. As for subset: FACS-sorted CD3+ TCRalphabeta- TCRVdelta1+ TCRVdelta2- thymocytes. The receptors shown here come from a boy under three years old who had congenital heart surgery.

This clone was counted between two and nine times. This chain joins TRDV1 and TRDJ1, with TRDD3 matching over 7 bases. CDR3 length: 16 amino acids. Germline values: CDR1 TSWWSYY, CDR2 QGS. The V gene end was trimmed by 3 bases and the J gene end by 7 bases; junction bases not matched to a gene: 14. Here the CDR3 reads CALGDPGIPVHFKLIF. The DNA for the CDR3 is TGTGCTCTTGGGGACCCTGGGATACCAGTCCATTTTAAACTCATCTTT.

This clone has a handful of counts. V and J are TRDV1 and TRDJ1, with a weak D call TRDD3 (6 bases). The CDR3 is 18 residues long. V was cut by 1 base and J by 3 bases, with 21 bases left in between. Germline V gene lookup returns CDR1 TSWWSYY and CDR2 QGS. The CDR3 coding sequence is TGTGCTCTTGGGGAACAAATCCTGCTTACTGGGCACGCCGATAAACTCATCTTT. Translating it yields CALGEQILLTGHADKLIF.

This clone was seen a few times. The chain joins TRDV1 to TRDJ1; a weak D match, TRDD3 (5 bases). Germline V gene lookup returns CDR1 TSWWSYY and CDR2 QGS. V was trimmed by 5 bases and J by 0 bases, leaving 16 bases between them. The CDR3 consists of 16 residues. In nucleotides, the CDR3 is TGTGCTCTTGGGAAAGGATATGCTAGTCACACCGATAAACTCATCTTT. Translating it yields CALGKGYASHTDKLIF.

This chain joins TRDV1 and TRDJ1; 7 bases map to TRDD3. Germline V gene sequence: CDR1 TSWWSYY, CDR2 QGS. With 3 bases clipped from V and 0 bases from J, the junction kept 13 bases outside the gene matches. The CDR3 has 18 residues. The CDR3 DNA reads as TGTGCTCTTGGGGACGACGAAGTACTGGGGATGTACACCGATAAACTCATCTTT. Its translation: CALGDDEVLGMYTDKLIF.

Only a few counts were recorded for this clone. The chain combines TRDV1 with TRDJ1; TRDD3 aligns across 8 bases. Germline V lookup: CDR1 TSWWSYY, CDR2 QGS. The CDR3 loop spans 18 amino acids. V trimming: 2 bases; J trimming: 6 bases; junction bases outside the gene matches: 17. The CDR3 reads CALGEFLRIPGGPHKLIF. The CDR3 DNA is TGTGCTCTTGGGGAATTTTTACGGATTCCTGGGGGACCACATAAACTCATCTTT.

The table lists this clone with a few counts. The chain recombines TRDV1 with TRDJ2; the match to TRDD3 covers 10 bases. The CDR3 extends over 25 amino acids. Trimming at V came to 3 bases and at J to 0 bases, leaving 28 bases not matched to a gene. The germline CDR1 and CDR2 sequences are TSWWSYY and QGS. The CDR3 bases are TGTGCTCTTGGGGATCCCCGCCTTCCCTTTTGGGTGGGGGATACTGGAAGGTCTTTGACAGCACAACTCTTCTTT. This encodes CALGDPRLPFWVGDTGRSLTAQLFF.

This clone appeared a few times. This chain joins TRDV1 and TRDJ1; TRDD3 matches at 10 bases. The V and J ends lost 3 bases and 7 bases, in that order; junction bases with no gene match: 23. CDR1 is TSWWSYY and CDR2 is QGS in the germline V gene. The length of the CDR3 is 20 residues. The CDR3 reads CALGEPGFLREMGDTGKLIF. In DNA form, the CDR3 reads TGTGCTCTTGGGGAGCCCGGGTTCCTACGGGAAATGGGGGATACTGGTAAACTCATCTTT.

This clone was observed a few times. Its ends do not fully match the called genes, so a read error is possible. V gene TRDV1 combines with J gene TRDJ1; TRDD3 matches 9 bases. This CDR3 contains 21 residues. Germline V gives CDR1 TSWWSYY, CDR2 QGS. CDR3 loop: CALGELGRYSGGYSYTDKLIF. The CDR3 nucleotides read TGTGCTCTTGGAGAACTAGGAAGGTATTCCGGGGGATACTCCTACACCGATAAACTCATCTTT.

The J gene is TRDJ1, the V gene TRDV1, with a weak D call TRDD3 (5 bases). Germline assignment: CDR1 TSWWSYY and CDR2 QGS. V was clipped by 3 bases and J by 11 bases, with 19 bases between them. CDR3 length equals 14 residues. The CDR3 region is CALGDLLPPRGLIF. CDR3 coding DNA: TGTGCTCTTGGGGACCTCCTCCCACCTCGGGGGCTCATCTTT.

This clone showed up just a few times. The chain carries TRDV1 and TRDJ1; 7 bases align to TRDD3. CDR3 length: 18 amino acids. The germline CDR1 and CDR2 sequences are TSWWSYY and QGS. V shed 1 base, J shed 3 bases, and the junction held 14 bases outside the gene matches. This CDR3 is CALGEPTGPRDTADKLIF. CDR3 nucleotides: TGTGCTCTTGGGGAACCGACCGGTCCGAGGGATACTGCCGATAAACTCATCTTT.

The chain joins TRDV1 to TRDJ1; 9 nucleotides align to TRDD2. The CDR3 is made up of 24 amino acids. With 0 bases clipped from V and 0 bases from J, the junction kept 26 bases outside the gene matches. From germline, CDR1 is TSWWSYY and CDR2 QGS. The CDR3 DNA is TGTGCTCTTGGGGAACTGGGGCGACCTTCCTACGCTTGGGGGACGGACCTGTACACCGATAAACTCATCTTT. Translation gives CALGELGRPSYAWGTDLYTDKLIF.

A few counts support this clone. This chain uses TRDV1 with TRDJ1, with D perhaps matching TRDD3 (9 bases). The CDR3 consists of 19 residues. The germline gives CDR1 TSWWSYY, CDR2 QGS. V lost 3 bases, J lost 0 bases, and 23 bases lay in between. Written as DNA, the CDR3 is TGTGCTCTTGGGGACCCCTTCCTAGGATCTGGGGGATACACCGATAAACTCATCTTT. Residues: CALGDPFLGSGGYTDKLIF.

V usage is TRDV1 and J usage is TRDJ1, with 8 bases fitting TRDD3. In germline, CDR1 is TSWWSYY, CDR2 QGS. V shed 2 bases and J 3 bases; nucleotides not matched to a gene: 23. The CDR3 has 21 amino acids. Here the CDR3 reads CALGEGIGQKLGAHHADKLIF. Written as DNA, the CDR3 is TGTGCTCTTGGGGAAGGGATCGGCCAGAAACTGGGGGCCCATCATGCCGATAAACTCATCTTT.

This clone was found a few times. This may stem from a read error, because a much larger clone lies one nucleotide away. The J gene is TRDJ1, the V gene TRDV2; 9 positions agree with TRDD3. The CDR3 has 18 residues. Trimming at V came to 3 bases and at J to 0 bases, leaving 13 bases not matched to a gene. CDR1 and CDR2 (germline): GEAIGNYY, EKD. The CDR3 reads CACDAYGLGDSYTDKLIF. The DNA of the CDR3 is TGTGCCTGTGACGCCTACGGACTGGGGGACTCATACACCGATAAACTCATCTTT.

This chain joins TRDV2 and TRDJ1; 10 bases align to TRDD3. CDR3 length: 24 amino acids. Germline trimming cut 2 bases from V and 0 bases from J; bases unmatched to any gene: 29. Germline lookup yields CDR1 GEAIGNYY and CDR2 EKD. In nucleotides, the CDR3 is TGTGCCTGTGACAGGTCCTACGCGAAAGCCGAATACTGGGGGATTAGGAGGCACACCGATAAACTCATCTTT. Translated: CACDRSYAKAEYWGIRRHTDKLIF.

The sample holds a few counts of this clone. The gene calls are TRDV1 and TRDJ1, with 8 bases aligning to TRDD3. This CDR3 region has 15 residues. Germline assignment: CDR1 TSWWSYY and CDR2 QGS. V lost 2 bases, J lost 1 base, and 3 bases stayed unmatched. The CDR3 protein is CALGEYWGSTDKLIF. CDR3 nucleotides: TGTGCTCTTGGGGAATACTGGGGGTCCACCGATAAACTCATCTTT.